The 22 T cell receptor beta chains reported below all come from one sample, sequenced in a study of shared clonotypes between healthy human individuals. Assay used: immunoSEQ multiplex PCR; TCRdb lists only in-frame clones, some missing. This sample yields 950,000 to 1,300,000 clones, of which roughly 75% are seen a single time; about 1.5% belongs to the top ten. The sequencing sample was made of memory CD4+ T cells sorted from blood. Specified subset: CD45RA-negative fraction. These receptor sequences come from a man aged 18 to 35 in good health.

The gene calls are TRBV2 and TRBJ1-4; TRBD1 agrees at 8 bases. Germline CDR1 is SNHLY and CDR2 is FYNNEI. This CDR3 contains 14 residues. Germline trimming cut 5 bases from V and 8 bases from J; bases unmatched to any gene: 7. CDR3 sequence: CASSKWTGIEKLFF. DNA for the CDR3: TGTGCCAGCAGTAAATGGACAGGGATCGAAAAACTGTTTTTT. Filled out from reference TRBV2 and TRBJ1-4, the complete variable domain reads EPEVTQTPSHQVTQMGQEVILRCVPISNHLYFYWYRQILGQKVEFLVSFYNNEISEKSEIFDDQFSVERPDGSNFTLKIRSTKLEDSAMYFCASSKWTGIEKLFFGSGTQLSVL.

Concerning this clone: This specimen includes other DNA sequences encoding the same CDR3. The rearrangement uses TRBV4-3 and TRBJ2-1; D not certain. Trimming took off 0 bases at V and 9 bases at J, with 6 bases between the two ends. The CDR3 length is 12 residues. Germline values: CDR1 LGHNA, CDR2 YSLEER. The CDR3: CASSQDWGEQFF. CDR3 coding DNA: TGCGCCAGCAGCCAAGATTGGGGTGAGCAGTTCTTC.

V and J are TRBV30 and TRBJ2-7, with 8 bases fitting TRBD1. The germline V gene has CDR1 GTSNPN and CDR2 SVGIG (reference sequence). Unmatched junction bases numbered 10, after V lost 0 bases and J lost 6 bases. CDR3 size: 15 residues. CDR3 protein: CAWSVTWTGLSEQYF. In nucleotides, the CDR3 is TGTGCCTGGAGTGTAACCTGGACAGGGTTGAGCGAGCAGTACTTC.

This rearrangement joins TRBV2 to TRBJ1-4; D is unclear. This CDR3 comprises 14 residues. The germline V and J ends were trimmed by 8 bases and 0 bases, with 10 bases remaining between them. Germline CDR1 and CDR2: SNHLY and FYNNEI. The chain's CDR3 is CASGRIATNEKLFF. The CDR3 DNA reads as TGTGCCAGCGGGCGGATTGCAACTAATGAAAAACTGTTTTTT.

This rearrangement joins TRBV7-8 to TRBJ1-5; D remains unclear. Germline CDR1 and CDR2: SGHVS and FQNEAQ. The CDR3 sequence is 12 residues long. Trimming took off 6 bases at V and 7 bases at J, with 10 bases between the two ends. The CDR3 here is CASREEGQPQHF. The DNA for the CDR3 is TGTGCCAGCAGGGAAGAAGGACAGCCCCAGCATTTT.

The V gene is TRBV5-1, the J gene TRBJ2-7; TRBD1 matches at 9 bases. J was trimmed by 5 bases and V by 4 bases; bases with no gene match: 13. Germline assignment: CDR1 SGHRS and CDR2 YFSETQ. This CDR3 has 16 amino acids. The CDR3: CASSRWGQGSADEQYF. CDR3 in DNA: TGCGCCAGCAGCCGGTGGGGACAGGGATCCGCGGACGAGCAGTACTTC.

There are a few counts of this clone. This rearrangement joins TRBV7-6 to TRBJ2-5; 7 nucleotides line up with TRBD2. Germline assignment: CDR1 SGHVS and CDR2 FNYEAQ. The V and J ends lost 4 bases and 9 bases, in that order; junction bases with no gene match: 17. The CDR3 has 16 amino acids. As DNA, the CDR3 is TGTGCCAGCAGCTCCTCACCGGCGGGAGCCAGGACCTCCCAGTACTTC. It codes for CASSSSPAGARTSQYF. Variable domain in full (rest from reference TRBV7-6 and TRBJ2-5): GAGVSQSPRYKVTKRGQDVALRCDPISGHVSLYWYRQALGQGPEFLTYFNYEAQQDKSGLPNDRFSAERPEGSISTLTIQRTEQRDSAMYRCASSSSPAGARTSQYFGPGTRLLVL.

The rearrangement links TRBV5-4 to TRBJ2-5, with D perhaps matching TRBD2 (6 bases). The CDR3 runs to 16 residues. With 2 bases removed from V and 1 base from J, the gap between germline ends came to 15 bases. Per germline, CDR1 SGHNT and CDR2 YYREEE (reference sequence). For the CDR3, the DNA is TGTGCCAGCAGCTTTACCCCAAGGGACTCCCAAGAGACCCAGTACTTC. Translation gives CASSFTPRDSQETQYF.

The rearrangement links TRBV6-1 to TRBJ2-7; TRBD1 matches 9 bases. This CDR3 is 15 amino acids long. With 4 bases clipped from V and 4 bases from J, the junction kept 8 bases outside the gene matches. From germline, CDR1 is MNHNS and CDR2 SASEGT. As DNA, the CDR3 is TGTGCCAGCAGTGTGGCCGGGACAGGGAATTACGAGCAGTACTTC. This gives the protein CASSVAGTGNYEQYF.

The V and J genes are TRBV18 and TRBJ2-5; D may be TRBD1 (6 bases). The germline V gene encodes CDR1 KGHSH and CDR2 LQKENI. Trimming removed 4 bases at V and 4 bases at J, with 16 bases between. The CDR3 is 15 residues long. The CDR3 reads CASSRTTGLVETQYF. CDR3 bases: TGTGCCAGCTCACGCACAACAGGGCTCGTAGAGACCCAGTACTTC.

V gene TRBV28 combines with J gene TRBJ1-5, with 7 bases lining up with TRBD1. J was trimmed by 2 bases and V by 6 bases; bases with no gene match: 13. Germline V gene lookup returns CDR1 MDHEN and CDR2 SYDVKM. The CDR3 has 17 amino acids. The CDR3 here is CASSLTGTGEGNQPQHF. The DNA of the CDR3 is TGTGCCAGCAGCTTGACAGGGACCGGCGAAGGCAATCAGCCCCAGCATTTT.

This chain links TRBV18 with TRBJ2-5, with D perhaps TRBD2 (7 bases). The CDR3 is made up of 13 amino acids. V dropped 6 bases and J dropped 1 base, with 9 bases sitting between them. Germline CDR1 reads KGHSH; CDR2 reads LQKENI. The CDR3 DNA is TGTGCCAGCTCGGGGGGGCTCCAAGAGACCCAGTACTTC. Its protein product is CASSGGLQETQYF.

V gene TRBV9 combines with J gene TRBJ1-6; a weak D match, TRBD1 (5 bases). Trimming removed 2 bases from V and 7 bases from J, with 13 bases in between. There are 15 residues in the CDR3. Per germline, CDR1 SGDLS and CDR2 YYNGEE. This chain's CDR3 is CASSVQGSGNSPLHF. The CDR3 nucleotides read TGTGCCAGCAGCGTCCAGGGTTCGGGAAATTCACCCCTCCACTTT.

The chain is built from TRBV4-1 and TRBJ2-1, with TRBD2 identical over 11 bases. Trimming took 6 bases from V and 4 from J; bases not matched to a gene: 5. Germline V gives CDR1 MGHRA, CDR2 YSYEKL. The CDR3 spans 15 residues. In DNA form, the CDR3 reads TGCGCCAGCAGACCGTTAGCGGGGGGGTACAATGAGCAGTTCTTC. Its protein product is CASRPLAGGYNEQFF.

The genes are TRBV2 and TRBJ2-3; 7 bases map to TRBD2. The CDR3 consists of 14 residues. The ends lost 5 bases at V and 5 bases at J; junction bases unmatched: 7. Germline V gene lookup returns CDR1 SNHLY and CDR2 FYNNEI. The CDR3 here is CASSPAGDGDTQYF. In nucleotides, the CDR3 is TGTGCCAGCAGTCCCGCGGGAGATGGAGATACGCAGTATTTT.

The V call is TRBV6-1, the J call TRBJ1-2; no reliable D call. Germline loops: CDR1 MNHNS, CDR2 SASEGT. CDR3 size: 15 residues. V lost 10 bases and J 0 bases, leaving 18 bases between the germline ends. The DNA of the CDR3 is TGTGCCACCTCGTCCAGTAATTTCGCTAACTATGGCTACACCTTC. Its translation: CATSSSNFANYGYTF.

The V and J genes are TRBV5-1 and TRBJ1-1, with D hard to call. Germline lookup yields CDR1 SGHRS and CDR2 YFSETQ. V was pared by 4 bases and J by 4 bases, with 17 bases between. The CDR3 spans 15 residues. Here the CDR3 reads CASSQSLDGGTEAFF. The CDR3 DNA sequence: TGCGCCAGCAGCCAATCCTTAGATGGAGGCACTGAAGCTTTCTTT.

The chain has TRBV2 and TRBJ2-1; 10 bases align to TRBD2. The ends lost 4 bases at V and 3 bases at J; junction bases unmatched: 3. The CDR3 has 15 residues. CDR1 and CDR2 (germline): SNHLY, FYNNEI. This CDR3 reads CASSGASGGYNEQFF. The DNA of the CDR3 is TGTGCCAGCAGTGGTGCTAGCGGGGGCTACAATGAGCAGTTCTTC.

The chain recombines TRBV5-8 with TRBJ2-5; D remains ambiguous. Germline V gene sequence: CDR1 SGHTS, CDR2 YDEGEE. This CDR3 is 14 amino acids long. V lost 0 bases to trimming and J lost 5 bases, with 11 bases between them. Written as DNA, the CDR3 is TGTGCCAGCAGCTTGGGTCGGCTTTTGGAGACCCAGTACTTC. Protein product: CASSLGRLLETQYF.

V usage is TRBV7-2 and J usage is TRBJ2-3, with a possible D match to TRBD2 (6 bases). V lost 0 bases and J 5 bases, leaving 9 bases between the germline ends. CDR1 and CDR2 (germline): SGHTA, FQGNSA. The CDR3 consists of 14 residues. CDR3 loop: CASSLAGAGDTQYF. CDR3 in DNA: TGTGCCAGCAGCTTAGCGGGAGCGGGAGATACGCAGTATTTT.

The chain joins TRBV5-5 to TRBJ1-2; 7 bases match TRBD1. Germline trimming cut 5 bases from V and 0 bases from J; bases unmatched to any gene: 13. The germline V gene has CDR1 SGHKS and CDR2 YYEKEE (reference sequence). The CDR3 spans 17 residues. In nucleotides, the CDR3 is TGTGCCAGCAGTCGAGGCCACACAGGGGATCCTAACTATGGCTACACCTTC. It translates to CASSRGHTGDPNYGYTF. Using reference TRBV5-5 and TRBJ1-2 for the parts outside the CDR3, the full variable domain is DAGVTQSPTHLIKTRGQQVTLRCSPISGHKSVSWYQQVLGQGPQFIFQYYEKEERGRGNFPDRFSARQFPNYSSELNVNALLLGDSALYLCASSRGHTGDPNYGYTFGSGTRLTVV.

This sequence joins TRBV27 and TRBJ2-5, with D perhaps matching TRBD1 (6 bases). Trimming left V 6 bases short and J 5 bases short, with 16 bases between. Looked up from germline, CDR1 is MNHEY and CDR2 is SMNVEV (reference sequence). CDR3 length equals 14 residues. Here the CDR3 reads CASSTRTERETQYF. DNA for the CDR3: TGTGCCAGCAGCACCAGGACAGAGCGGGAGACCCAGTACTTC.